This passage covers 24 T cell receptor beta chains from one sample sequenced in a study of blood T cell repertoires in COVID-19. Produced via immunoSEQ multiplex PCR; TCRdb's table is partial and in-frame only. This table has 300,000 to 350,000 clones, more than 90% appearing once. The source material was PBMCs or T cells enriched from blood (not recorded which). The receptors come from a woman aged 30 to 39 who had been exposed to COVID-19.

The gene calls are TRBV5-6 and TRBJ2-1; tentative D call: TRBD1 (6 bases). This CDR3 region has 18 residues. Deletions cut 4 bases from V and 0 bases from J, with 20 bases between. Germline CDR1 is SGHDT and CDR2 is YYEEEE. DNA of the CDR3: TGTGCCAGCAGCCTCGACAGGTTCTTATTTAGCTCCTACAATGAGCAGTTCTTC. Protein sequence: CASSLDRFLFSSYNEQFF.

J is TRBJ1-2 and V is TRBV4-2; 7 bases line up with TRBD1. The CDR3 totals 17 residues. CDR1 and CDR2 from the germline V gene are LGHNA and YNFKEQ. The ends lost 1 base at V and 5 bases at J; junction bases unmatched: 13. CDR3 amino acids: CASSQGRSRGGAYGYTF. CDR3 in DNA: TGTGCCAGCAGCCAAGGCCGATCCCGAGGGGGCGCATATGGCTACACCTTC.

The DNA of the CDR3 is TGCGCCAGCAGCTCAGTGGGGGGTTCTAACGGGGAGCTGTTTTTT. Its translation: CASSSVGGSNGELFF. The chain recombines TRBV5-1 with TRBJ2-2, with a tentative D call TRBD2 (6 bases). This CDR3 comprises 15 residues. V was pared by 3 bases and J by 7 bases, with 16 bases between. Germline assignment: CDR1 SGHRS and CDR2 YFSETQ.

CDR3 nucleotide sequence: TGTGCCAGCAGCCTAACGGGACAGGGAAACACCATATATTTT. As protein: CASSLTGQGNTIYF. V and J are TRBV3-1 (or the pseudogene TRBV3-2) and TRBJ1-3, with 7 nucleotides matching TRBD1. Germline V gene sequence: CDR1 LGHDT, CDR2 YNNKEL (reference sequence). Trimming took 4 bases from V and 4 from J; bases not matched to a gene: 4. This CDR3 has 14 residues.

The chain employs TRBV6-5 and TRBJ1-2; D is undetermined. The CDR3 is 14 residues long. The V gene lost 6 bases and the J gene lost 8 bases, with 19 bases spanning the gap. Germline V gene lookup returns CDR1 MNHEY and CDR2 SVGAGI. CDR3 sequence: CASSNTSPGRGYTF. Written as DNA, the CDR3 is TGTGCCAGCAGCAACACCTCTCCGGGAAGGGGCTACACCTTC.

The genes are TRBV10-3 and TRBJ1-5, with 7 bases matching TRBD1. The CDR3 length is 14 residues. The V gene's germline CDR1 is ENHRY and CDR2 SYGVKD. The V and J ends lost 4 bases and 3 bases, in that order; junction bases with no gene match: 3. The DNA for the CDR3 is TGTGCCATCAGTGGAGGGGGCTTCAATCAGCCCCAGCATTTT. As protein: CAISGGGFNQPQHF.

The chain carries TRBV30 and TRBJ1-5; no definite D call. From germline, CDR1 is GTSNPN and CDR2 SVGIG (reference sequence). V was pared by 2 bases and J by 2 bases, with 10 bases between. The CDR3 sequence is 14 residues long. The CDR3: CAWSFEGGNQPQHF. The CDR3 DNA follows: TGTGCCTGGAGTTTCGAGGGCGGCAATCAGCCCCAGCATTTT.

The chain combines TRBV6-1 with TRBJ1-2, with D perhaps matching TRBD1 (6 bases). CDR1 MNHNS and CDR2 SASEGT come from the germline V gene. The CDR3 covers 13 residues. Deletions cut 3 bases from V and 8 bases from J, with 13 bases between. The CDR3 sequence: CASSDQGSKGYTF. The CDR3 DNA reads TGTGCCAGCAGTGACCAGGGGAGTAAGGGCTACACCTTC.

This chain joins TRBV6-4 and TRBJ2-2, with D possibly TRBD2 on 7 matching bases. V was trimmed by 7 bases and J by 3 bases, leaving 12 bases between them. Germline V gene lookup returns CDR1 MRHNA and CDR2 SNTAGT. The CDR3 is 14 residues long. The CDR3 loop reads CASTAGADTGELFF. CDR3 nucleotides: TGTGCCAGCACCGCGGGGGCGGACACCGGGGAGCTGTTTTTT.

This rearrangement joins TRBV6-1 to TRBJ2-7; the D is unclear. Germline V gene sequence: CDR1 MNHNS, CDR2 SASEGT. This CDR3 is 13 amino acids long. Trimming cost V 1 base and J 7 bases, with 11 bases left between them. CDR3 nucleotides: TGTGCCAGCAGTGAAGGCCAGTCCGGGGAGCAGTACTTC. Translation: CASSEGQSGEQYF.

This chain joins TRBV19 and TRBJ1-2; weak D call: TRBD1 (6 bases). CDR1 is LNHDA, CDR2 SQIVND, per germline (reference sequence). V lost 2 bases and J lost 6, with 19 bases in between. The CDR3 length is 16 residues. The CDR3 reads CASSISGGRRGDGYTF. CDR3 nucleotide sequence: TGTGCCAGTAGTATATCCGGGGGGCGTCGGGGCGATGGCTACACCTTC. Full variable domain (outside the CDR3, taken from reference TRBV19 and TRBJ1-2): DGGITQSPKYLFRKEGQNVTLSCEQNLNHDAMYWYRQDPGQGLRLIYYSQIVNDFQKGDIAEGYSVSREKKESFPLTVTSAQKNPTAFYLCASSISGGRRGDGYTFGSGTRLTVV.

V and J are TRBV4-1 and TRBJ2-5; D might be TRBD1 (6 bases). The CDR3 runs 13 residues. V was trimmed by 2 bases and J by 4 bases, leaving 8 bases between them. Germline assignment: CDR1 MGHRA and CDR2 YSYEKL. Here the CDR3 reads CASSQRGGETQYF. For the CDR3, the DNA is TGCGCCAGCAGCCAAAGAGGGGGAGAGACCCAGTACTTC.

The CDR3 DNA reads as TGTGCCAGCAGCCAAGGCAGAGCTAGCGGCTACACAGATACGCAGTATTTT. Residues: CASSQGRASGYTDTQYF. The V and J genes are TRBV3-1 (or the pseudogene TRBV3-2) and TRBJ2-3; 7 bases match TRBD2. Germline V lookup: CDR1 LGHDT, CDR2 YNNKEL (reference sequence). V lost 1 base and J lost 2; bases outside the gene matches: 9. This CDR3 has 17 residues.

The DNA for the CDR3 is TGTGCCTGGAGGGACACAGCAGGGGCTTTCTTT. It is translated as CAWRDTAGAFF. The chain is built from TRBV30 and TRBJ1-1; a possible D gene is TRBD1 (5 bases). The CDR3 sequence is 11 residues long. The V end lost 3 bases, the J end lost 11 bases, and 13 bases lay between the germline ends. From germline, CDR1 is GTSNPN and CDR2 SVGIG (reference sequence).

CDR3 loop: CASSSGIYEQYF. DNA for the CDR3: TGTGCCAGCAGCTCCGGGATTTACGAGCAGTACTTC. The chain carries TRBV7-2 and TRBJ2-7; D possibly corresponds to TRBD2 (5 bases). CDR3 size: 12 residues. Germline assignment: CDR1 SGHTA and CDR2 FQGNSA. V lost 4 bases, J lost 4 bases, and 8 bases lay in between. The complete variable domain, with remaining parts taken from reference TRBV7-2 and TRBJ2-7, reads GAGVSQSPSNKVTEKGKDVELRCDPISGHTALYWYRQSLGQGLEFLIYFQGNSAPDKSGLPSDRFSAERTGGSVSTLTIQRTQQEDSAVYLCASSSGIYEQYFGPGTRLTVT.

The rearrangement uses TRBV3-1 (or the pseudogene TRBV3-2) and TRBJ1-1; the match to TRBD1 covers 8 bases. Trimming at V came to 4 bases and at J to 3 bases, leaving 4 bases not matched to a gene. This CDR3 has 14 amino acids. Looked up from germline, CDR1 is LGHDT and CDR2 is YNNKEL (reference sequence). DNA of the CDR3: TGTGCCAGCAGCCGCACAGGGGGGGACACTGAAGCTTTCTTT. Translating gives CASSRTGGDTEAFF.

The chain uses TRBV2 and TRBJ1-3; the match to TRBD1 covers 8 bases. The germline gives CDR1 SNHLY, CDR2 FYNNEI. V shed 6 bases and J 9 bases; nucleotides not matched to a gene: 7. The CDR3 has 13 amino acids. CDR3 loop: CASRDRESSTIYF. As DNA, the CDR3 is TGTGCCAGCAGGGACAGGGAATCGAGCACCATATATTTT.

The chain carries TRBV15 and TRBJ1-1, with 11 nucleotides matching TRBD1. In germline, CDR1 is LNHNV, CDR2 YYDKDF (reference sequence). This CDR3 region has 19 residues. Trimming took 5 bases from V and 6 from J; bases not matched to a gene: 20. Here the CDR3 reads CATSGSSGQGVGIIAEAFF. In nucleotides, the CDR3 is TGTGCCACCAGCGGCTCTTCGGGACAGGGGGTTGGGATAATCGCTGAAGCTTTCTTT.

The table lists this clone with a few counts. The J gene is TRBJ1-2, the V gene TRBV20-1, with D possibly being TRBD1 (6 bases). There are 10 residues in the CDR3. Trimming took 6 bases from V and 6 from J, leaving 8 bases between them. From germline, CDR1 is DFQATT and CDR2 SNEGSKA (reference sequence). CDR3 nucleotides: TGCAGTGCCAACAGGGATGGCTACACCTTC. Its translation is CSANRDGYTF.

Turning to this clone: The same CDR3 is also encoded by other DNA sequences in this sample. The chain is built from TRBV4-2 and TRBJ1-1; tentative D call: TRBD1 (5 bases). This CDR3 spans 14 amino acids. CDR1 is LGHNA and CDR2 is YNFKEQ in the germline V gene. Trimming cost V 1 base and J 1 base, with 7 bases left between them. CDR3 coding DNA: TGTGCCAGCAGCCAAGCCCAGGGGAACACTGAAGCTTTCTTT. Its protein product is CASSQAQGNTEAFF.

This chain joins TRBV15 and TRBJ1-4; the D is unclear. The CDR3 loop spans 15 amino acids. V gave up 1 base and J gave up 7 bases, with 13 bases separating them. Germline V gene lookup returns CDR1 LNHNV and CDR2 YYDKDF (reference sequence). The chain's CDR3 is CATSRGRSTGEKLFF. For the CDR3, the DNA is TGTGCCACCAGCAGAGGGAGATCTACCGGTGAAAAACTGTTTTTT.

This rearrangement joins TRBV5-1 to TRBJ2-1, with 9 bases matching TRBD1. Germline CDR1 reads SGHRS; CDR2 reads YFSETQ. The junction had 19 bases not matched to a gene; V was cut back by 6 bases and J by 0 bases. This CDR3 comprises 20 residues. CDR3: CASTISPGTGLMGSYNEQFF. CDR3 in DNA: TGCGCCAGCACTATCTCGCCCGGGACAGGGCTAATGGGCTCCTACAATGAGCAGTTCTTC.

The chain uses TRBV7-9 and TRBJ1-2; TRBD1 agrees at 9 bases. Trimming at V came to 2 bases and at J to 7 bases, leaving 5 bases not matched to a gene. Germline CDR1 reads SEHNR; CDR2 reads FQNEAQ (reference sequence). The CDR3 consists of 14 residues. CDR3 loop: CASSLRTGVRGYTF. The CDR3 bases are TGTGCCAGCAGCTTAAGGACAGGGGTTCGTGGCTACACCTTC.

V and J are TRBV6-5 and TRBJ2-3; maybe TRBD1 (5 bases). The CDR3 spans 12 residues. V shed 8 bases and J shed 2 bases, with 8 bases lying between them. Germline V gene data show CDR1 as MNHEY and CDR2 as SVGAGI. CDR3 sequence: CASGANTDTQYF. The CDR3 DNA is TGTGCCAGCGGGGCCAACACAGATACGCAGTATTTT.